This T cell receptor (beta chain) originates from a study of T cell changes during pregnancy in multiple sclerosis (dated by TCRdb to about 2019). Broadly, across the study: In women with multiple sclerosis, the researchers looked at how the T cell repertoire shifted as pregnancy progressed.

This clone was found once. Its antigen remains undetermined. Base qualities were left out, and no much larger clone turns up one base away. Libraries were made using the immunoSEQ multiplex PCR assay. The table comes from immuneACCESS by way of TCRdb, which keeps in-frame sequences with V and J called. Part of the clones is missing from these tables; in studies checked, under half for an unresolved V gene and the rest for unknown reasons. The sample table holds tens of thousands of clones, of which just over 90% were seen once. 2.2% of the sample belongs to the ten largest clones. From the cysteine up to the phenylalanine, the CDR3 has a length of 16 residues. CDR3 DNA is the only sequence kept; it has 48 bases, read in frame from the first base. The germline V gene encodes CDR1 WSHSY and CDR2 SAAADI. V is cut by 2 bases and J by 2 bases, and the space between the germline ends is 16 bases.

This receptor was identified in a female donor in good health, enrolled as a control in a pregnancy study. Sequenced here: peripheral blood, sampled in the first trimester of pregnancy. The chain was built from TRBV10-2 and TRBJ2-7, and perhaps TRBD1 as D gene, on 5 matching bases. The CDR3 protein: CASSEPWTNKTYEQYF. In nucleotides, the sequence is TGCGCCAGCAGTGAGCCGTGGACAAACAAGACCTACGAGCAGTACTTC.